This T cell receptor (beta chain) was observed in a study of T cells in Graves' hyperthyroidism and ophthalmopathy. This CDR3 comprises 15 residues. V was pared by 1 base and J by 5 bases, with 15 bases between. Study-wide points: Most clonotypes expanded in the thyroid (above 0.001) were also present in blood. In the analysis, a 13 V-J model separated ophthalmopathy from stable hyperthyroidism.

RNA transcripts yielded amplified TCR beta CDR3 regions. In the first-round RT-PCR of the TCR CDR3, the HTBI primer set was used. MiXCR was run by TCRdb on the multiplex PCR reads, yielding one entry per CDR3 protein. The sample consists of about 510,000 distinct CDR3 sequences, 35% to 50% of them appearing once. Of note for this clonotype: What it binds is not known.

Thyroid ultrasound and orbital computed tomography, with clinical symptoms and serum thyroxine and TRAb, informed diagnoses. The chain has TRBV12-3 or TRBV12-4 and TRBJ2-7, with a possible D match to TRBD1 (5 bases). The material sequenced was peripheral blood or thyroid tissue (not recorded which). The sequence was collected from an adult woman with Graves' disease, either hyperthyroidism or ophthalmopathy (not recorded which). The CDR3 is CASSLGNLGPHEQYF. CDR3 coding DNA: TGTGCCAGCAGTTTAGGGAACCTGGGGCCCCACGAGCAGTACTTC.